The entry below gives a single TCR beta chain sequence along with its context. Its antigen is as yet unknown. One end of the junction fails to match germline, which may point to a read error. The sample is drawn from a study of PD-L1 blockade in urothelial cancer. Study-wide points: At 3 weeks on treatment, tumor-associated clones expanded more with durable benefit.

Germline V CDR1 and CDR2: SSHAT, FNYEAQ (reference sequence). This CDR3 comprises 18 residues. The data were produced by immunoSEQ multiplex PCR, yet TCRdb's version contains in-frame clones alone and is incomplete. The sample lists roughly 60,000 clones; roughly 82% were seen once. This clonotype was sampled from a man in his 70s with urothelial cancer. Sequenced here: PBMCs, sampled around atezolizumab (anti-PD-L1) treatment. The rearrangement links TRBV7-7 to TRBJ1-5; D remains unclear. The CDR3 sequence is CASSLVACRGNSNQPQHF. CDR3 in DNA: TGTGCTAGCAGCTTAGTGGCATGCCGAGGAAATAGCAATCAGCCCCAGCATTTT.